This entry concerns a single T cell receptor beta chain. Its antigen is unidentified. Trimming stripped 1 base from V and 6 bases from J, with 10 bases between. The CDR3 runs 14 residues. The germline gives CDR1 LGHNA, CDR2 YSLEER. Both 60 Vbeta primers and 13 Jbeta primers went into the PCR. Method: immunoSEQ multiplex PCR; TCRdb's copy keeps in-frame clones and lacks some. The sample contains about 140,000 clones, roughly 83% of which appear only once. The data are from a study of cytomegalovirus exposure and HLA in healthy donors. Study-level results: A later analysis linked a missense DCLRE1C variant to TCR beta V- and J-gene trimming. Presence/absence comparisons presumed near-even sequencing depth among donors.

The receptor comes from a female donor in good health and CMV-seronegative. The rearrangement uses TRBV4-3 and TRBJ1-5; weak D call: TRBD1 (6 bases). The sample comprised PBMCs. CDR3 amino acids: CASSQGRGGQPQHF. The CDR3 DNA follows: TGCGCCAGCAGCCAAGGAAGAGGGGGTCAGCCCCAGCATTTT.